The clone carrying this T cell receptor (beta chain) was detected many times. The sample comes from a study of T cells in Graves' hyperthyroidism and ophthalmopathy. TCR beta CDR3 sequences were amplified from RNA transcripts. TCR CDR3 underwent first-round RT-PCR with the HTBI primer set. One entry per CDR3 protein results from TCRdb running MiXCR on the multiplex PCR reads. Seen here are about 480,000 distinct CDR3 sequences, approximately 25% observed once, and the top ten hold roughly 10%. Uncontrolled infections, other autoimmune diseases, pregnancy or lactation led to exclusion of patients. This CDR3 contains 15 residues. Trimming took off 1 base at V and 3 bases at J, with 12 bases between the two ends. From germline, CDR1 is KGHSH and CDR2 LQKENI.

The sequence derives from a woman in her 30s with Graves' ophthalmopathy. The rearrangement joins TRBV18 to TRBJ1-1, with D possibly matching TRBD1 (6 bases). The sequencing sample was made of blood. The CDR3 loop reads CASSPRAGADTEAFF. Here the CDR3 DNA reads TGTGCCAGCTCACCACGTGCAGGGGCGGACACTGAAGCTTTCTTT.